These 8 T cell receptor beta chains originate from one sample sequenced in a study of blood T cell repertoires in COVID-19. The table came from immunoSEQ multiplex PCR; TCRdb's copy has only in-frame clones and leaves some out. Of just under 150,000 clones in the sample, about 87% were seen once. The specimen was peripheral blood. Every receptor here comes from a woman aged 45-65 years with acute or convalescent COVID-19.

The genes are TRBV18 and TRBJ2-7, with D perhaps matching TRBD2 (6 bases). This CDR3 comprises 15 residues. Germline lookup yields CDR1 KGHSH and CDR2 LQKENI. V was pared by 6 bases and J by 3 bases, with 18 bases between. CDR3 amino acids: CASSLAGTEGYEQYF. The CDR3 bases are TGTGCCAGCTCCCTCGCAGGGACTGAGGGCTACGAGCAGTACTTC.

The chain has TRBV5-4 and TRBJ1-2, with 7 bases identical to TRBD1. Germline CDR1 SGHNT, CDR2 YYREEE (reference sequence). The V and J ends lost 0 bases and 2 bases, in that order; junction bases with no gene match: 1. CDR3 length: 14 residues. Here the CDR3 reads CASSLDRGNYGYTF. For the CDR3, the DNA is TGTGCCAGCAGCTTGGACAGGGGCAACTATGGCTACACCTTC.

This sequence joins TRBV7-9 and TRBJ2-7, with TRBD1 matching over 7 bases. Looked up from germline, CDR1 is SEHNR and CDR2 is FQNEAQ (reference sequence). The CDR3 sequence is 13 residues long. Trimming cost V 7 bases and J 0 bases; bases outside gene matches: 3. Here the CDR3 DNA reads TGTGCCAGCAAGGGGGACAGCTCCTACGAGCAGTACTTC. Amino acids: CASKGDSSYEQYF.

V usage is TRBV7-2 and J usage is TRBJ1-1, with D tentatively TRBD1 (6 bases). Per germline, CDR1 SGHTA and CDR2 FQGNSA. The CDR3 runs 15 residues. Trimming left V 6 bases short and J 4 bases short, with 18 bases between. Written as DNA, the CDR3 is TGTGCCAGCAGGATAGGCACAGGGAGGGTCACTGAAGCTTTCTTT. Its translation is CASRIGTGRVTEAFF.

The genes are TRBV7-9 and TRBJ1-1; 7 bases agree with TRBD1. The CDR3 length is 14 residues. J gave up 1 base and V 5 bases, and 4 bases lay outside the gene matches. Germline V lookup: CDR1 SEHNR, CDR2 FQNEAQ (reference sequence). The CDR3: CASSTGQRNTEAFF. The CDR3 DNA sequence: TGTGCCAGCAGCACGGGACAGCGGAACACTGAAGCTTTCTTT.

The chain uses TRBV27 and TRBJ1-4, with no clear D. Trimming took 5 bases from V and 8 from J, leaving 18 bases between them. Germline loops: CDR1 MNHEY, CDR2 SMNVEV (reference sequence). The CDR3 has 15 amino acids. The CDR3 DNA is TGTGCCAGCAGTCCCGCCCCTTTTGGGCGCGAAAAACTGTTTTTT. This encodes CASSPAPFGREKLFF.

V usage is TRBV5-6 and J usage is TRBJ2-3; no firm D call. This CDR3 has 12 residues. The V end was cut by 2 bases, the J end by 4 bases, with 5 bases between. Germline-derived CDR1 and CDR2 are SGHDT and YYEEEE. CDR3 protein: CASSFVADTQYF. In DNA, the CDR3 is TGTGCCAGCAGCTTCGTCGCAGATACGCAGTATTTT.

This rearrangement joins TRBV7-8 to TRBJ2-7; D may be TRBD1 (6 bases). Trimming removed 4 bases from V and 3 bases from J, with 10 bases in between. The CDR3 is made up of 13 amino acids. Germline CDR1 and CDR2: SGHVS and FQNEAQ. CDR3 coding DNA: TGTGCCAGCAGCTCAGGACAGTACTACGAGCAGTACTTC. Residues: CASSSGQYYEQYF.